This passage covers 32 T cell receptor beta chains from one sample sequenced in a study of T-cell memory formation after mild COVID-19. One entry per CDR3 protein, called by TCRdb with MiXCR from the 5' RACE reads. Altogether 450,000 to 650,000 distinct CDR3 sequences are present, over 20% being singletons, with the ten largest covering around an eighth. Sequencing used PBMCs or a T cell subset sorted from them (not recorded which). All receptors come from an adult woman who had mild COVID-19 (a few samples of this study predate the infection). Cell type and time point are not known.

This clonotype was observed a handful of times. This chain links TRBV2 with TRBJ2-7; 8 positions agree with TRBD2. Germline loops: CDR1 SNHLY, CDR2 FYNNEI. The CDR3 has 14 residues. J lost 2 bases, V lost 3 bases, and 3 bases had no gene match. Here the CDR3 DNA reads TGTGCCAGCAGTGATTGGCGGGAGGCCTACGAGCAGTACTTC. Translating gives CASSDWREAYEQYF.

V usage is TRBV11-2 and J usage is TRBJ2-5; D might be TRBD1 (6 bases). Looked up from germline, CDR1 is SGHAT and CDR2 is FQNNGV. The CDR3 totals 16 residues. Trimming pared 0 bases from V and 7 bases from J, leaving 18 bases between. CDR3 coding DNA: TGTGCCAGCAGCTTAGAGGCCGGGACATTAAGGGGGACCCAGTACTTC. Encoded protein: CASSLEAGTLRGTQYF. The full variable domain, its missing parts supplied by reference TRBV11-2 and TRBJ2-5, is EAGVAQSPRYKIIEKRQSVAFWCNPISGHATLYWYQQILGQGPKLLIQFQNNGVVDDSQLPKDRFSAERLKGVDSTLKIQPAKLEDSAVYLCASSLEAGTLRGTQYFGPGTRLLVL.

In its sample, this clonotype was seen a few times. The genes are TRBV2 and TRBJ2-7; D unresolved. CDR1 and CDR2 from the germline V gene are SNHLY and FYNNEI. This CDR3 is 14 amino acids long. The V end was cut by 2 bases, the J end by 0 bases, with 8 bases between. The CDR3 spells CASSESFGSYEQYF. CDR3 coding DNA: TGTGCCAGCAGTGAATCCTTCGGCTCCTACGAGCAGTACTTC.

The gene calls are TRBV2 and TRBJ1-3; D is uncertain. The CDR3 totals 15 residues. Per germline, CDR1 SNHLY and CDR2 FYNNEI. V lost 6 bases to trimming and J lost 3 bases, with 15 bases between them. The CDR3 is CASSGSGKLGNTIYF. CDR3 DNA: TGTGCCAGCAGCGGCAGTGGGAAACTTGGAAACACCATATATTTT.

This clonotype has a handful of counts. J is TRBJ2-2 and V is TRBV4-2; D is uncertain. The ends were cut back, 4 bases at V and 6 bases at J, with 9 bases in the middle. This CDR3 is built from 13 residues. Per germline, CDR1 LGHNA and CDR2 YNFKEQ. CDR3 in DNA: TGTGCCAGCAGCCCTACTAATTCCGGGGAGCTGTTTTTT. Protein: CASSPTNSGELFF.

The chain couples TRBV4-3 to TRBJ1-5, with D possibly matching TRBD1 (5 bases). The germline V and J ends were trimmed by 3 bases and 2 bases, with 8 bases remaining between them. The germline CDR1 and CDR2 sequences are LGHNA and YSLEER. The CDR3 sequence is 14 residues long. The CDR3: CASSQLQGNQPQHF. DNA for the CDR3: TGCGCCAGCAGCCAGCTACAGGGCAATCAGCCCCAGCATTTT.

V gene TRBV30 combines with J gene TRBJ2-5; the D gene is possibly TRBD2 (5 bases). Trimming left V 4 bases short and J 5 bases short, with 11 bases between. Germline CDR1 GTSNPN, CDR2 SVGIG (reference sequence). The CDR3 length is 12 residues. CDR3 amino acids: CAWKGSAETQYF. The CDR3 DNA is TGTGCCTGGAAAGGGAGCGCGGAGACCCAGTACTTC.

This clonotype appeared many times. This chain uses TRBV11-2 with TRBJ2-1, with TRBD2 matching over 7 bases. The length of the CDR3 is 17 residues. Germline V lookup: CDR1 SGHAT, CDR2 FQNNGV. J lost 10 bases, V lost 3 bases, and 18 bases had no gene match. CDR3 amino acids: CASSFRGKLANWGEQFF. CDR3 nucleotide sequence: TGTGCCAGCAGCTTTAGGGGCAAACTAGCGAATTGGGGGGAGCAGTTCTTC.

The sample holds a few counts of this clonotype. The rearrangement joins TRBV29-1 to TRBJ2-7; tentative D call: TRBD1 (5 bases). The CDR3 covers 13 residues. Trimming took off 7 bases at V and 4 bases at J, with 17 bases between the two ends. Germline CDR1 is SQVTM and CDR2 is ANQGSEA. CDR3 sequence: CSATLAGFYEQYF. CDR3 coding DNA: TGCAGCGCCACTCTGGCAGGGTTTTACGAGCAGTACTTC.

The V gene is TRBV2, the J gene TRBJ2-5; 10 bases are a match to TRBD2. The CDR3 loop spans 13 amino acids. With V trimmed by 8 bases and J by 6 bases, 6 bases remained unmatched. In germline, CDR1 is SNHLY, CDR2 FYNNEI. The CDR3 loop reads CASRGLARQTQYF. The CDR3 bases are TGTGCCAGCCGGGGACTAGCGAGACAGACCCAGTACTTC.

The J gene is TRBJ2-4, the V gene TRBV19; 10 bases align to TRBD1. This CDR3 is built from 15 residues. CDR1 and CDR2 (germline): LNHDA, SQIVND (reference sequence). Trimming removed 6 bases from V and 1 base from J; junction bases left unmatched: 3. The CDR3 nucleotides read TGTGCCAGTAGCATGACAGGGGGCGCCAAAAACATTCAGTACTTC. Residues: CASSMTGGAKNIQYF. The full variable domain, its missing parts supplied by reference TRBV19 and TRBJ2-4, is DGGITQSPKYLFRKEGQNVTLSCEQNLNHDAMYWYRQDPGQGLRLIYYSQIVNDFQKGDIAEGYSVSREKKESFPLTVTSAQKNPTAFYLCASSMTGGAKNIQYFGAGTRLSVL.

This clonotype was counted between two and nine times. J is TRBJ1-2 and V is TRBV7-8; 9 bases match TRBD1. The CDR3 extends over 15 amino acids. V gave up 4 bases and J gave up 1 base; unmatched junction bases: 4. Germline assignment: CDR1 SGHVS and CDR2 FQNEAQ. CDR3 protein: CASSSTGGFNYGYTF. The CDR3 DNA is TGTGCCAGCAGCTCCACAGGGGGCTTTAACTATGGCTACACCTTC. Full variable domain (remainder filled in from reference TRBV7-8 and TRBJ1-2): GAGVSQSPRYKVAKRGQDVALRCDPISGHVSLFWYQQALGQGPEFLTYFQNEAQLDKSGLPSDRFFAERPEGSVSTLKIQRTQQEDSAVYLCASSSTGGFNYGYTFGSGTRLTVV.

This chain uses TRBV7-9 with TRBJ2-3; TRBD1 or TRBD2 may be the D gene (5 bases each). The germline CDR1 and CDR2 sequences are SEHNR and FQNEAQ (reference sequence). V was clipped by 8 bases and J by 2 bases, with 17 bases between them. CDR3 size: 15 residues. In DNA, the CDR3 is TGTGCCAGCGGTACGTCAGGGAGATACACAGATACGCAGTATTTT. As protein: CASGTSGRYTDTQYF.

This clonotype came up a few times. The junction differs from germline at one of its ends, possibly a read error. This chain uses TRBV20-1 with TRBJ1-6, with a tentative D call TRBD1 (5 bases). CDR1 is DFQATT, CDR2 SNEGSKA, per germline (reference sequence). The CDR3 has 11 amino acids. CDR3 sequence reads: CSARDPGGVYF. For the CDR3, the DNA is TGCAGTGCTAGAGATCCAGGAGGGGTTTACTTT.

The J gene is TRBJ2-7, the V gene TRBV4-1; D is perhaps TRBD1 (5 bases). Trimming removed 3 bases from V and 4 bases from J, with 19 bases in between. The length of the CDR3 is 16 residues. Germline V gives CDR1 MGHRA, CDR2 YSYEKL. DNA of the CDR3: TGCGCCAGCAGCCATAAAGGGGCCCATTCAGCTTACGAGCAGTACTTC. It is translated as CASSHKGAHSAYEQYF.

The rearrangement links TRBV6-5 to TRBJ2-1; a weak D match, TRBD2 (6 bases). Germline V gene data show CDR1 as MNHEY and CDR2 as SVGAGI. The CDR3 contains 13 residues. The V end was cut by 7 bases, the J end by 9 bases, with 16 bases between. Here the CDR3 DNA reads TGTGCCAGCAATCGACCCGAGGGAGGTGAGCAGTTCTTC. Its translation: CASNRPEGGEQFF.

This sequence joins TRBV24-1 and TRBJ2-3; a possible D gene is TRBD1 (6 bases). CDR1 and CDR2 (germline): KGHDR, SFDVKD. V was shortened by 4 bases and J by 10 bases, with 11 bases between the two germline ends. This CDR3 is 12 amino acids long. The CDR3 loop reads CATSDQGIPQYF. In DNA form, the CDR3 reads TGTGCCACCAGTGACCAGGGGATCCCGCAGTATTTT.

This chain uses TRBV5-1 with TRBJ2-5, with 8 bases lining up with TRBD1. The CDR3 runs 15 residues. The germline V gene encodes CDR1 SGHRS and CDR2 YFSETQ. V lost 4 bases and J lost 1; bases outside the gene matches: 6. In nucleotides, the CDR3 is TGCGCCAGCAGCACGGGACAGGCCTCCCAAGAGACCCAGTACTTC. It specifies CASSTGQASQETQYF.

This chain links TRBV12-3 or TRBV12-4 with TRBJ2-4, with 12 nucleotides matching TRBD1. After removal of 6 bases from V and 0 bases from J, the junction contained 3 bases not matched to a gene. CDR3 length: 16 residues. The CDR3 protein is CASRPGQGAAKNIQYF. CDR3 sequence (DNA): TGTGCCAGCAGGCCGGGACAGGGGGCAGCCAAAAACATTCAGTACTTC.

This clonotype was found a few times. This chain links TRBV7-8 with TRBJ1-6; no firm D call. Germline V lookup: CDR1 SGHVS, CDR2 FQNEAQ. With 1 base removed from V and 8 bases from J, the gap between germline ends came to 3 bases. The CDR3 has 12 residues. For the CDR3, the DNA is TGTGCCAGCAGCTTAGTTGATTCACCCCTCCACTTT. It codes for CASSLVDSPLHF.

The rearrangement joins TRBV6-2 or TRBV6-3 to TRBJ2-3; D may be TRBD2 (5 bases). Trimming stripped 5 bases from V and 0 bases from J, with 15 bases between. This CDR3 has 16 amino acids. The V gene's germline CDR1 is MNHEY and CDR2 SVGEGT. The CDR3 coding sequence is TGTGCCAGCAGTCTCGATAGCGCCATTAGCACAGATACGCAGTATTTT. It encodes CASSLDSAISTDTQYF.

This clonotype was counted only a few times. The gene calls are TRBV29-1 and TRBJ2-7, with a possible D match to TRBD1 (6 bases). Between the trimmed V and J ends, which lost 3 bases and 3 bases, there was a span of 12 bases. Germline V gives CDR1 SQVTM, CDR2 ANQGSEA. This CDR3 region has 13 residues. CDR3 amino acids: CSVEIRGYYEQYF. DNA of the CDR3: TGCAGCGTTGAGATCAGGGGATACTACGAGCAGTACTTC.

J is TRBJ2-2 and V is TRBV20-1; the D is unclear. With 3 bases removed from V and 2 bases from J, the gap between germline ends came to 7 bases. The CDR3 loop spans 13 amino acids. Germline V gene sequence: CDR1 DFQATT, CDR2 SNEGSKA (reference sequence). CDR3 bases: TGCAGTGCTAGGCCTAGAAACACCGGGGAGCTGTTTTTT. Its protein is CSARPRNTGELFF.

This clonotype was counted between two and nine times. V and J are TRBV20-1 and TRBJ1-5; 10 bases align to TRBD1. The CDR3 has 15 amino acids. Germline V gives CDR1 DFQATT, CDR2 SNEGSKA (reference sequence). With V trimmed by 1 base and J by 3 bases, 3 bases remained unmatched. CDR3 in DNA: TGCAGTGCTAGAGCCGGGACAGGGGCCAATCAGCCCCAGCATTTT. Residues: CSARAGTGANQPQHF.

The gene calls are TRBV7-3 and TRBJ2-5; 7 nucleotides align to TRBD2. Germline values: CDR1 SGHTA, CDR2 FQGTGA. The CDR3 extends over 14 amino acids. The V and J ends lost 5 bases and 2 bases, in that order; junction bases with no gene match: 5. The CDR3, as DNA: TGTGCCAGCAGCGAAAGCGGGAAGCAAGAGACCCAGTACTTC. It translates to CASSESGKQETQYF. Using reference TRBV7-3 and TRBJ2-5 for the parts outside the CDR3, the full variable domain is GAGVSQTPSNKVTEKGKYVELRCDPISGHTALYWYRQSLGQGPEFLIYFQGTGAADDSGLPNDRFFAVRPEGSVSTLKIQRTERGDSAVYLCASSESGKQETQYFGPGTRLLVL.

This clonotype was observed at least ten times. CDR3 sequence reads: CASSVGTGGLEQYF. The DNA of the CDR3 is TGTGCCAGCAGTGTCGGGACAGGGGGCTTGGAGCAGTACTTC. V and J are TRBV12-3 or TRBV12-4 and TRBJ2-7; 12 bases map to TRBD1. Losses at the gene ends were 5 bases for V and 7 bases for J; bases not matched to a gene: 6. The CDR3 is made up of 14 amino acids.

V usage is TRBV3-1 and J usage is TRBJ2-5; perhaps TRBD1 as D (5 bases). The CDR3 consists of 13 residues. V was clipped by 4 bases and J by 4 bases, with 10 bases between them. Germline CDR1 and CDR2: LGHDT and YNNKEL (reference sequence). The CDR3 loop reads CASSPRQSETQYF. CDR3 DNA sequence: TGTGCCAGCAGCCCCCGACAGTCAGAGACCCAGTACTTC.

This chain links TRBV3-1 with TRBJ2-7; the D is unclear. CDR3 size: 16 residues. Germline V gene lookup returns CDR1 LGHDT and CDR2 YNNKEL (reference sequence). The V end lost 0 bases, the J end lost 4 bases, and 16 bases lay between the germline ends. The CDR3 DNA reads TGTGCCAGCAGCCAAGATCATGGGCTTACCCATTACGAGCAGTACTTC. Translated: CASSQDHGLTHYEQYF.

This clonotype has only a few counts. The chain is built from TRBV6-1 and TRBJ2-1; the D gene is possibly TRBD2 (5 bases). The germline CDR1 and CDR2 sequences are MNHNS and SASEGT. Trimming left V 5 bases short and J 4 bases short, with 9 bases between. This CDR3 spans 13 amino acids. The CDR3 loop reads CASSSREYNEQFF. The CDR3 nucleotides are TGTGCCAGCAGTAGTAGGGAGTACAATGAGCAGTTCTTC.

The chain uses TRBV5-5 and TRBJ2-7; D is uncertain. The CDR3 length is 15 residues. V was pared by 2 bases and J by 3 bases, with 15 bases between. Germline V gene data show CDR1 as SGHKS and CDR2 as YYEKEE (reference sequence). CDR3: CASSLGPPPYYEQYF. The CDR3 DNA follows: TGTGCCAGCAGCTTAGGGCCCCCTCCCTACTACGAGCAGTACTTC.

The CDR3 sequence: CASSSTGTSGRGEQYF. DNA of the CDR3: TGTGCCAGCAGTTCAACGGGTACTAGCGGGAGAGGTGAGCAGTACTTC. The chain recombines TRBV6-2 or TRBV6-3 with TRBJ2-7; 11 bases line up with TRBD2. In germline, CDR1 is MNHEY, CDR2 SVGEGT. Germline trimming cut 4 bases from V and 7 bases from J; bases unmatched to any gene: 12. The CDR3 loop spans 16 amino acids.

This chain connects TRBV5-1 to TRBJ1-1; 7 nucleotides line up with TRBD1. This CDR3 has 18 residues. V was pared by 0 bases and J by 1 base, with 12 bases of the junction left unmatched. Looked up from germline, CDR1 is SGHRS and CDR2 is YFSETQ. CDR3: CASSLDRGSSSPNTEAFF. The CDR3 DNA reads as TGCGCCAGCAGCTTGGACAGGGGATCTTCCAGTCCGAACACTGAAGCTTTCTTT.